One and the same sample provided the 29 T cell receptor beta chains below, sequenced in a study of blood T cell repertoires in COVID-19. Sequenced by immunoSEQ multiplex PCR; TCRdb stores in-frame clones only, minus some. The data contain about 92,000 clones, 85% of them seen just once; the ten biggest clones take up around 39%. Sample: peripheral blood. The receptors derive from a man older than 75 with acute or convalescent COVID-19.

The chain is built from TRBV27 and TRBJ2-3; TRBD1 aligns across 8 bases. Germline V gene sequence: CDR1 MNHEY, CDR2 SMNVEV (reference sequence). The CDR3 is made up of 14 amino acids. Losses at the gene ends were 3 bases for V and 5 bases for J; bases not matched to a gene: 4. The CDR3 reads CASSLSRGQDTQYF. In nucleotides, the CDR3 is TGTGCCAGCAGTTTGAGCAGGGGGCAAGATACGCAGTATTTT.

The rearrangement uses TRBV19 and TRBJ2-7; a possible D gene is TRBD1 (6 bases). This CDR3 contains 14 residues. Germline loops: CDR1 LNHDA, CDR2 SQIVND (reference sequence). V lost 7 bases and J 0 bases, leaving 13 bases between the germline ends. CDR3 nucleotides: TGTGCCAGTACCCGGGACATTGTCTCCTACGAGCAGTACTTC. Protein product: CASTRDIVSYEQYF.

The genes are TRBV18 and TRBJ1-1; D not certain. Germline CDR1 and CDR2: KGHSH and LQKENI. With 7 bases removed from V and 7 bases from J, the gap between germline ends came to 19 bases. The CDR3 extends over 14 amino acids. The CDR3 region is CASFKTQSPNEAFF. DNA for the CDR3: TGTGCCAGCTTCAAGACACAGAGCCCCAATGAAGCTTTCTTT.

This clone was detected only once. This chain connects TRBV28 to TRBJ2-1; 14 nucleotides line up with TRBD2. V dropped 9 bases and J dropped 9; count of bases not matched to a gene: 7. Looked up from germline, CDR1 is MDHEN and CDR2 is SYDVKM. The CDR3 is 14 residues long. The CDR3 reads CASQPGLAGAEQFF. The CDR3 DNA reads TGTGCCAGTCAGCCGGGACTAGCGGGAGCTGAGCAGTTCTTC.

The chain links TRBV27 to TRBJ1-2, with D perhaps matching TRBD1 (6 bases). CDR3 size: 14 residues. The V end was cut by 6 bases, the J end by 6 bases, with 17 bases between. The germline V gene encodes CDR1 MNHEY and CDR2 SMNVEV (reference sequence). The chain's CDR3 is CASSPSWGLDGYTF. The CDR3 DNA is TGTGCCAGCAGCCCCTCATGGGGGCTTGATGGCTACACCTTC.

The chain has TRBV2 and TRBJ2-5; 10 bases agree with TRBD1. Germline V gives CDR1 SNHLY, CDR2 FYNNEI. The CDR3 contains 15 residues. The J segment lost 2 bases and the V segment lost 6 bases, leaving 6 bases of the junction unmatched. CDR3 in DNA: TGTGCCAGCAGGGGGGGGACAGGGGCTCAAGAGACCCAGTACTTC. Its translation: CASRGGTGAQETQYF.

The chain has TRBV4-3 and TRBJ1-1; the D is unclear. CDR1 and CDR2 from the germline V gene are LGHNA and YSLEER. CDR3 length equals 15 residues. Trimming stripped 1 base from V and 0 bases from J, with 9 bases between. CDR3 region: CASSQVVDMNTEAFF. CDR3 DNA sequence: TGCGCCAGCAGCCAAGTAGTCGATATGAACACTGAAGCTTTCTTT.

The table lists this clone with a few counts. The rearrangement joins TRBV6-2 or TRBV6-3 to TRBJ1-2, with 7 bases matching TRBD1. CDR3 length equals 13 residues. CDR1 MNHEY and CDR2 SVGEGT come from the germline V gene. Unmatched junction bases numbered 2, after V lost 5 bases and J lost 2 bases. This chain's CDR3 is CASSTGQNYGYTF. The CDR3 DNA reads TGTGCCAGCAGTACGGGACAGAACTATGGCTACACCTTC.

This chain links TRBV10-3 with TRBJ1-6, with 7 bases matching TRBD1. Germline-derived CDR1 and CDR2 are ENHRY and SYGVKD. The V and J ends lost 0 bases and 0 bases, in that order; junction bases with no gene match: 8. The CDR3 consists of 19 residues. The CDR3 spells CAISESSQGVNSYNSPLHF. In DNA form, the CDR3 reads TGTGCCATCAGTGAGTCCTCCCAGGGGGTGAACTCCTATAATTCACCCCTCCACTTT.

The DNA for the CDR3 is TGTGCCAGCAGTTACTCGACTTTAGAGCAGTACTTC. Amino acids: CASSYSTLEQYF. V gene TRBV6-2 or TRBV6-3 combines with J gene TRBJ2-7; D ambiguous. The germline V and J ends were trimmed by 0 bases and 7 bases, with 7 bases remaining between them. Germline V gene lookup returns CDR1 MNHEY and CDR2 SVGEGT. The CDR3 extends over 12 amino acids.

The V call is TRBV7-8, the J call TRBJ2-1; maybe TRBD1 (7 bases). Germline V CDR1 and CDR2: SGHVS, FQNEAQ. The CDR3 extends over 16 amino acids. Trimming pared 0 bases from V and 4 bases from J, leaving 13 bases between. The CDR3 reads CASSLALRDSYNEQFF. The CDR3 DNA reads TGTGCCAGCAGCTTAGCCTTGCGGGACAGTTACAATGAGCAGTTCTTC.

The CDR3 loop is CASSLLAIGELFF. CDR3 sequence (DNA): TGTGCCAGCAGTTTACTAGCGATCGGGGAGCTGTTTTTT. This chain uses TRBV12-3 or TRBV12-4 with TRBJ2-2; maybe TRBD2 (6 bases). V lost 2 bases to trimming and J lost 7 bases, with 8 bases between them. The CDR3 covers 13 residues.

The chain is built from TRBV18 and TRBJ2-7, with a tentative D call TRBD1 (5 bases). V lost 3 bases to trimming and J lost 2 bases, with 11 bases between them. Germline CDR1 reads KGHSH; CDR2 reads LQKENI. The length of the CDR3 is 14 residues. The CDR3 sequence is CASSPSGFPYEQYF. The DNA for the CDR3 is TGTGCCAGCTCACCTTCAGGGTTCCCCTACGAGCAGTACTTC.

The CDR3 DNA is TGTGCCAGCAGAGGACAGGGCTCCCGCAATCAGCCCCAGCATTTT. Residues: CASRGQGSRNQPQHF. The chain recombines TRBV28 with TRBJ1-5; TRBD1 aligns across 8 bases. The CDR3 is 15 residues long. From germline, CDR1 is MDHEN and CDR2 SYDVKM. The V segment lost 6 bases and the J segment 2 bases; nucleotides outside the gene matches: 6.

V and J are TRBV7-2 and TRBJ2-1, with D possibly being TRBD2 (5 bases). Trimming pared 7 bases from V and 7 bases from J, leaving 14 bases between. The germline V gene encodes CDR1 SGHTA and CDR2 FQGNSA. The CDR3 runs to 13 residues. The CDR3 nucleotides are TGTGCCAGCACCCGCCGAACGGGAAATGAGCAGTTCTTC. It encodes CASTRRTGNEQFF.

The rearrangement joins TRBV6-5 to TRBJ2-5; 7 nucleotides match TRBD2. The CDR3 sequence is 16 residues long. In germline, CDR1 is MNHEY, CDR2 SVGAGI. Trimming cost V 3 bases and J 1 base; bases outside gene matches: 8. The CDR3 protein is CASSYGAGAIQETQYF. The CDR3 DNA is TGTGCCAGCAGTTATGGGGCGGGAGCAATCCAAGAGACCCAGTACTTC.

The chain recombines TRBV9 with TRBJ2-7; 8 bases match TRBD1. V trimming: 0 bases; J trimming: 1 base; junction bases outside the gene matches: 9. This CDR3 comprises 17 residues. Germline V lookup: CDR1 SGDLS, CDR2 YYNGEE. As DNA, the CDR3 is TGTGCCAGCAGCGTAGCTGCCGACAGGGGAAGTTCCTACGAGCAGTACTTC. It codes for CASSVAADRGSSYEQYF.

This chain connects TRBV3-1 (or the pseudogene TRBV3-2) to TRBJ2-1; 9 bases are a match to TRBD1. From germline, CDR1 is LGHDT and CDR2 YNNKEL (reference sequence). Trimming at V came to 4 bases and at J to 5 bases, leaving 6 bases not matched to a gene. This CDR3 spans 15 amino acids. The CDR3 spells CASSRTGTGNNEQFF. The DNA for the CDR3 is TGTGCCAGCAGCCGCACCGGGACAGGGAACAATGAGCAGTTCTTC.

The CDR3 nucleotides read TGCAGTGCTAGTCGGGGTTGGTCCTCCTACGAGCAGTACTTC. It yields the protein CSASRGWSSYEQYF. V is TRBV20-1 and J is TRBJ2-7; weak D call: TRBD2 (5 bases). Trimming cost V 3 bases and J 0 bases, with 12 bases left between them. CDR1 is DFQATT and CDR2 is SNEGSKA in the germline V gene (reference sequence). The CDR3 length is 14 residues.

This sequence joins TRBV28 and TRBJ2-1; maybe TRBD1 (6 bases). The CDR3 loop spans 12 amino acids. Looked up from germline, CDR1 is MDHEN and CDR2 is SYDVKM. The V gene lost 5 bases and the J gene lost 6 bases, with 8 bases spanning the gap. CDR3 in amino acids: CASSEDSNEQFF. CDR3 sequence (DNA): TGTGCCAGCAGTGAGGACAGCAATGAGCAGTTCTTC.

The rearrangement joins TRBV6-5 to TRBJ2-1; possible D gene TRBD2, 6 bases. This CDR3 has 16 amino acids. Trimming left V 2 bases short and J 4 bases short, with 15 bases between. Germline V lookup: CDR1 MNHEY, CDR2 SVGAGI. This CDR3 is CASSYSGGKIYNEQFF. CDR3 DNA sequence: TGTGCCAGCAGTTACAGCGGCGGGAAGATATACAATGAGCAGTTCTTC.

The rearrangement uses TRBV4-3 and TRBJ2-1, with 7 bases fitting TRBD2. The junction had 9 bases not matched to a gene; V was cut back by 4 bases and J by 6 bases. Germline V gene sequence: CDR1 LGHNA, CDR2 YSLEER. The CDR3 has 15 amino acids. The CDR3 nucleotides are TGCGCCAGCAGCCGTCGTATCGGCGGGAGCAATGAGCAGTTCTTC. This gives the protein CASSRRIGGSNEQFF.

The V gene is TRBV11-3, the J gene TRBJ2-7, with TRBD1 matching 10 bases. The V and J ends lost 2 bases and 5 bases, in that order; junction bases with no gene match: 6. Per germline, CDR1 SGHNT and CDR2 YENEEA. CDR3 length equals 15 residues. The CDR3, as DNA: TGTGCCAGCAGCTTAACCGGGACAGGGGAGAACGAGCAGTACTTC. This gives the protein CASSLTGTGENEQYF.

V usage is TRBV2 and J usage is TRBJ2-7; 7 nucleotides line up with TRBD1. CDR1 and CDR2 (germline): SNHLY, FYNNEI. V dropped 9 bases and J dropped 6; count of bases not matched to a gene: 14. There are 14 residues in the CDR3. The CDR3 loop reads CARSITGDMGEQYF. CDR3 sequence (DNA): TGTGCCAGATCGATAACAGGGGATATGGGCGAGCAGTACTTC.

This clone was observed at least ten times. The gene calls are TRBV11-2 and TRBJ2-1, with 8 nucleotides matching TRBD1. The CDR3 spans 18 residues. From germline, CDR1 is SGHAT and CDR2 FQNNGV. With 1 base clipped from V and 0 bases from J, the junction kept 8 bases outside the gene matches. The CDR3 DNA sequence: TGTGCCAGCAGCTTAGTGTTCGGGACAGGAGGCTCCTACAATGAGCAGTTCTTC. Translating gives CASSLVFGTGGSYNEQFF.

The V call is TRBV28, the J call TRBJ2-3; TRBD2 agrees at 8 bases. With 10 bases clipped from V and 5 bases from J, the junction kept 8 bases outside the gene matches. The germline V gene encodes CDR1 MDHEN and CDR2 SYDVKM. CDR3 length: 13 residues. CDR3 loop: CATREGNGDTQYF. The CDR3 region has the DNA TGTGCCACACGGGAGGGGAATGGAGATACGCAGTATTTT.

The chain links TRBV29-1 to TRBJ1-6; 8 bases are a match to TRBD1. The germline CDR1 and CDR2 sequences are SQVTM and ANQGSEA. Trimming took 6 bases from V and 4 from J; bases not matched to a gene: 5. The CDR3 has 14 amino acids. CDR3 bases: TGCAGCGTGACAGGGGACGTTTATAATTCACCCCTCCACTTT. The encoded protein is CSVTGDVYNSPLHF.

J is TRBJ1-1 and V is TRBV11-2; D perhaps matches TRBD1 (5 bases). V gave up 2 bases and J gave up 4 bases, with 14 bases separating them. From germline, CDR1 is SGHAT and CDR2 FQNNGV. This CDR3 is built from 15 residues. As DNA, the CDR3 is TGTGCCAGCAGCTTAAAAGCAGGGCCCGGCACTGAAGCTTTCTTT. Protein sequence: CASSLKAGPGTEAFF.

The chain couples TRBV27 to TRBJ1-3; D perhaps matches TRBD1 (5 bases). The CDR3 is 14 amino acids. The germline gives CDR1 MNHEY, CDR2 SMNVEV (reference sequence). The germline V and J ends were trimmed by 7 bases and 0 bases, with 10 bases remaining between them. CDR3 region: CASIKGDSGNTIYF. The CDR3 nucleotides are TGTGCCAGCATTAAAGGGGACTCTGGAAACACCATATATTTT.